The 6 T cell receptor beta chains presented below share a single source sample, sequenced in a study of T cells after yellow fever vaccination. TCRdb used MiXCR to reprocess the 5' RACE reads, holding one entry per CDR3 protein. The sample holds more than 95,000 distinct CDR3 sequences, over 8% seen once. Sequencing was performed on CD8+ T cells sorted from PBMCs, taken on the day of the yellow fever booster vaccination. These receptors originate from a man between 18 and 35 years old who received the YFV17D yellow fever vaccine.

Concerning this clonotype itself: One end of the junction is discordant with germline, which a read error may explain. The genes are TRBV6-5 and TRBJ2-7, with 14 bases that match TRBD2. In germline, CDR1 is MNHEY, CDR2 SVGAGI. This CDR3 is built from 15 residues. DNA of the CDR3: TGTGCCAGCAAAATAGAACCGGGACTAGCGGGGGTCTTCTTTTTC. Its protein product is CASKIEPGLAGVFFF.

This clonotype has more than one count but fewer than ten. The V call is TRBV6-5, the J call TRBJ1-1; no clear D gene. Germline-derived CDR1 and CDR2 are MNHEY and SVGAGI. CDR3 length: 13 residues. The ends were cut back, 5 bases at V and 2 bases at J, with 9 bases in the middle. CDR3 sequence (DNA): TGTGCCAGCAGTGACGGGCCTAACACTGAAGCTTTCTTT. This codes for CASSDGPNTEAFF.

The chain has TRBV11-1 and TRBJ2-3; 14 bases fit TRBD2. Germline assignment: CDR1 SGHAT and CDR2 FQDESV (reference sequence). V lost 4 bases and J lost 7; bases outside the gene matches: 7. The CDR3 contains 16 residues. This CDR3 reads CASSSRLAGGLNTQYF. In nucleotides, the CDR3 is TGTGCCAGCAGCTCCCGACTAGCGGGGGGGCTAAATACGCAGTATTTT.

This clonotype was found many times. The CDR3 nucleotides are TGTGCCAGCAGCTCTACGGGAATCGGGCAGTACTTC. Its protein is CASSSTGIGQYF. The chain recombines TRBV7-6 with TRBJ2-7, with D possibly TRBD2 on 5 matching bases. The germline CDR1 and CDR2 sequences are SGHVS and FNYEAQ. This CDR3 comprises 12 residues. Deletions cut 4 bases from V and 9 bases from J, with 13 bases between.

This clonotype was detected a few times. The CDR3: CASSEQGLAGGEQFF. The CDR3 nucleotides are TGTGCCAGCAGTGAACAGGGACTAGCGGGAGGTGAGCAGTTCTTC. V is TRBV6-1 and J is TRBJ2-1, with TRBD2 matching 15 bases. Germline CDR1 is MNHNS and CDR2 is SASEGT. The J segment lost 9 bases and the V segment lost 2 bases, leaving 2 bases of the junction unmatched. The CDR3 covers 15 residues.

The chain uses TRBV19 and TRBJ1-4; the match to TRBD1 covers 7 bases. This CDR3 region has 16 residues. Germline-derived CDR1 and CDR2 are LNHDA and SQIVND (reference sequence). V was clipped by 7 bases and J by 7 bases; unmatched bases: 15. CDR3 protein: CASTPEDRIRSEKLFF. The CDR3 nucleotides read TGTGCCAGTACCCCCGAGGACAGGATAAGAAGTGAAAAACTGTTTTTT.